This T cell receptor beta chain was sequenced for a study of blood T cell repertoires in COVID-19. Per the germline V gene, CDR1 is LNHDA and CDR2 is SQIVND (reference sequence). The CDR3 runs to 14 residues. V lost 1 base, J lost 0 bases, and 7 bases lay in between. Method: immunoSEQ multiplex PCR; TCRdb's copy keeps in-frame clones and lacks some. This table has about 160,000 clones, 82% appearing once. The chain carries TRBV19 and TRBJ2-7, with D maybe TRBD2 (5 bases). The sequence was collected from a woman older than 75 with acute or convalescent COVID-19. The sequencing input was peripheral blood. The CDR3 protein is CASSIGGGSYEQYF. The CDR3 region has the DNA TGTGCCAGTAGTATAGGCGGAGGCTCCTACGAGCAGTACTTC.